The entry below describes one TCR beta chain. The data belong to a study of cytomegalovirus exposure and HLA in healthy donors. Study-level information: Across 350 to 500 genotyped donors, around 82% landed in the Caucasian-associated ancestry cluster.

The CDR3 is 12 residues long. With 5 bases removed from V and 0 bases from J, the gap between germline ends came to 4 bases. CDR1 and CDR2 (germline): MNHEY, SMNVEV (reference sequence). Primers for the PCR totalled 60 Vbeta and 13 Jbeta. Assay used: immunoSEQ multiplex PCR; TCRdb lists only in-frame clones, some missing. The table has under 150,000 clones, 82% seen once. This TCR was sampled from a male donor in good health and CMV-seronegative. Input material: PBMCs. The V and J genes are TRBV27 and TRBJ2-5, with D unresolved. CDR3 coding DNA: TGTGCCAGCAGTGCAGACCAAGAGACCCAGTACTTC. Encoded protein: CASSADQETQYF.